This entry features one T cell receptor (beta chain) sequence. The target antigen is unknown. This specimen belongs to a study of T cell therapy after organ transplantation. Study-wide background: Two of the ten patients were classed as nonresponders. A median of 1.92 x 10^8 CMV-specific T cells was infused in 2 to 6 doses. General study points: Endogenous clonotypes not in therapy products appeared after therapy alongside transferred ones.

Generated by immunoSEQ multiplex PCR, the TCRdb table keeps only in-frame clones and is missing some. The sample consists of some 17,000 clones, 85% of them appearing once. As to time point: 20-29 weeks after completion of therapy. This CDR3 comprises 14 residues. V was shortened by 2 bases and J by 5 bases, with 12 bases between the two germline ends. Germline assignment: CDR1 MDHEN and CDR2 SYDVKM. This TCR derives from a human patient who had received a solid organ transplant and had CMV disease. Some T cells may have come from the graft donor. Source: CD8+ T cells from blood, taken after autologous CMV-specific T cell therapy. This chain uses TRBV28 with TRBJ1-2; D is perhaps TRBD1 (6 bases). The CDR3 spells CASSLRGGYYGYTF. The CDR3 DNA sequence: TGTGCCAGCAGTTTAAGGGGGGGATATTATGGCTACACCTTC.